Listed below are T cell receptor beta chains from one sample, sequenced in a study of T cells in Graves' hyperthyroidism and ophthalmopathy. TCRdb itself ran the multiplex PCR reads through MiXCR, one entry per CDR3 protein. The sample lists over 400,000 distinct CDR3 sequences; approximately 14% were seen once. Input material: blood. The source of these receptors is a man younger than 35 with Graves' ophthalmopathy. CDR3s include the opening cysteine and the closing phenylalanine or tryptophan. The D gene is left open where the match is weak. Size is stated for part of the rows, as once, few or many counts, or as a class when the clone is expanded.

DNA,CDR3,J,D,V,size
TGTGCCAGCAGTCGAGCGGGAGGAGGCACCGGGGAGCTGTTTTTT,CASSRAGGGTGELFF,TRBJ2-2,TRBD2,TRBV7-6,.
TGCGCCAGCAGCTTGATCGGGACACCGAACACTGAAGCTTTCTTT,CASSLIGTPNTEAFF,TRBJ1-1,.,TRBV5-1,many
TGCAGTGCTCCGGACACCGGCAGCGATGGCTACACCTTC,CSAPDTGSDGYTF,TRBJ1-2,.,TRBV20-1,many
TGTGCCAGCAGCGTGGGTAGCGGTGACACCGGGGAGCTGTTTTTT,CASSVGSGDTGELFF,TRBJ2-2,.,TRBV9,.
TGTGCCAGCAGACGGACTAGCGGAACCTACGAGCAGTACTTC,CASRRTSGTYEQYF,TRBJ2-7,TRBD2,TRBV7-8,many
TGTGCCAGCAGCCCCCGGGGTAGCTCCTATAATTCACCCCTCCACTTT,CASSPRGSSYNSPLHF,TRBJ1-6,.,TRBV27,.
TGTGCCAGCAGCCAAGATGGGGGTAGGGGACTCGCCACCCTCGATACGCAGTATTTT,CASSQDGGRGLATLDTQYF,TRBJ2-3,.,TRBV4-2,few
TGTGCCAGCAGTTACAAAGGCCGGTCCTACGAGCAGTACTTC,CASSYKGRSYEQYF,TRBJ2-7,.,TRBV6-6,many
TGTGCCAGCAGCCAGGGAACCGGGACTCTCGGTGAAAAACTGTTTTTT,CASSQGTGTLGEKLFF,TRBJ1-4,.,TRBV3-1,.
TGTGCCAGCAGCGAAGCGGGAGTGGCTGAGCAGTTCTTC,CASSEAGVAEQFF,TRBJ2-1,TRBD2,TRBV7-3,.
TGTGCCAGCAGTTACTCGACGGGTACAGAGTACCCGAACTATGGCTACACCTTC,CASSYSTGTEYPNYGYTF,TRBJ1-2,.,TRBV6-5,many
TGTGCCAGCAACCTCGGTGGGGCTGGCGCCGGGGAGCTGTTTTTT,CASNLGGAGAGELFF,TRBJ2-2,.,TRBV28,.
TGCGCCAGCAGCTTGGAGGGGGCGCAAGGCTACACCTTC,CASSLEGAQGYTF,TRBJ1-2,TRBD1,TRBV5-1,many
TGTGCCAGCAGTATGTTTCTAGCGGGAGTCGAGCAGTACTTC,CASSMFLAGVEQYF,TRBJ2-7,TRBD2,TRBV2,many
TGCAGTGCTAGGACGACAGGGGGCGAGGAAAAACTGTTTTTT,CSARTTGGEEKLFF,TRBJ1-4,TRBD1,TRBV20-1,.